The clone carrying this T cell receptor (beta chain) was seen a handful of times. Its antigen is currently unknown. Some clones are missing from TCRdb's copy, which holds only in-frame ones; the method was immunoSEQ multiplex PCR. The table includes about 8,000 clones, around three fifths detected once. This sample stems from a study of coeliac disease. Study summary: Refractory type I: diet-unresponsive over 12 months, with immunophenotypically normal intraepithelial cells. The study's findings and limits: Largely private TRB repertoires meant most sequences were sample-unique. Lamina propria and intraepithelial cell fractions may contain each other's cells. Unbiased detection of gliadin-specific T cells was judged not feasible with this approach.

The CDR3 has 16 residues. Germline CDR1 and CDR2: LNHDA and SQIVND (reference sequence). V lost 8 bases, J lost 4 bases, and 21 bases lay in between. Sequenced: intraepithelial lymphocytes from the gut. V gene TRBV19 combines with J gene TRBJ1-5; D remains unclear. The clonotype originates from a woman aged 55-69 years with celiac disease. Here the CDR3 reads CASEAEGGLTNQPQHF. The CDR3 DNA reads TGTGCCAGTGAGGCAGAAGGTGGCCTGACGAATCAGCCCCAGCATTTT.